These 32 T cell receptor beta chains share one sample of origin, sequenced in a study of T cell responses to AZD1222 COVID-19 vaccine. Repertoires were generated with immunoSEQ multiplex PCR, while TCRdb's copy carries only in-frame clones and drops some. The profile covers approximately 120,000 clones, with 70% to 90% appearing a single time and approximately 19% taken by the ten largest. Sequences were derived from peripheral blood, sampled on day 0 of AZD1222 vaccination. Receptor source: an adult in good health.

The genes are TRBV18 and TRBJ1-2; 10 bases are shared with TRBD1. The germline CDR1 and CDR2 sequences are KGHSH and LQKENI. J was trimmed by 5 bases and V by 3 bases; bases with no gene match: 0. The CDR3 runs 13 residues. The CDR3 region is CASSPGQGYGYTF. CDR3 DNA: TGTGCCAGCTCACCGGGACAGGGGTATGGCTACACCTTC. Combining the CDR3 with reference TRBV18 and TRBJ1-2 gives the whole variable domain NAGVMQNPRHLVRRRGQEARLRCSPMKGHSHVYWYRQLPEEGLKFMVYLQKENIIDESGMPKERFSAEFPKEGPSILRIQQVVRGDSAAYFCASSPGQGYGYTFGSGTRLTVV.

The chain combines TRBV9 with TRBJ2-1; TRBD2 aligns across 7 bases. The CDR3 consists of 19 residues. V was pared by 0 bases and J by 1 base, with 13 bases of the junction left unmatched. In germline, CDR1 is SGDLS, CDR2 YYNGEE. CDR3 DNA: TGTGCCAGCAGCGTAGCTACAGGTGGCGCGGGGGTGTCCTACAATGAGCAGTTCTTC. It is translated as CASSVATGGAGVSYNEQFF.

The chain has TRBV30 and TRBJ2-4; 10 bases agree with TRBD1. The germline CDR1 and CDR2 sequences are GTSNPN and SVGIG (reference sequence). With 4 bases clipped from V and 5 bases from J, the junction kept 5 bases outside the gene matches. The CDR3 totals 14 residues. This CDR3 reads CAWTRQGAENIQYF. The CDR3 coding sequence is TGTGCCTGGACTAGACAGGGGGCAGAAAACATTCAGTACTTC.

The CDR3 bases are TGTGCCACCCAACAGGGGAACACTGAAGCTTTCTTT. It encodes CATQQGNTEAFF. This chain joins TRBV19 and TRBJ1-1; possibly TRBD1 for D (6 bases). The CDR3 is made up of 12 amino acids. Germline V gene lookup returns CDR1 LNHDA and CDR2 SQIVND (reference sequence). V lost 10 bases and J 1 base, leaving 10 bases between the germline ends.

V usage is TRBV9 and J usage is TRBJ2-7, with 11 nucleotides matching TRBD1. The trim removed 4 bases at V and 7 bases at J, leaving 10 bases unmatched. The CDR3 is made up of 15 amino acids. CDR1 and CDR2 from the germline V gene are SGDLS and YYNGEE. This CDR3 is CASSFLPGQGEEQYF. DNA of the CDR3: TGTGCCAGCAGCTTCCTACCGGGACAGGGGGAGGAGCAGTACTTC.

The V gene is TRBV19, the J gene TRBJ2-3, with no clear D. Germline V gene sequence: CDR1 LNHDA, CDR2 SQIVND (reference sequence). The CDR3 length is 15 residues. V was pared by 3 bases and J by 1 base, with 11 bases between. The CDR3 sequence: CASSMWIRGTDTQYF. The CDR3 region has the DNA TGTGCCAGTAGTATGTGGATTCGGGGCACAGATACGCAGTATTTT.

The genes are TRBV19 and TRBJ1-5; D ambiguous. Germline values: CDR1 LNHDA, CDR2 SQIVND (reference sequence). CDR3 length: 16 amino acids. V was pared by 1 base and J by 1 base, with 11 bases between. CDR3 loop: CASSIVSGESNQPQHF. For the CDR3, the DNA is TGTGCCAGTAGTATAGTATCCGGGGAAAGCAATCAGCCCCAGCATTTT.

This chain links TRBV7-2 with TRBJ2-7, with TRBD2 matching 9 bases. With 0 bases clipped from V and 5 bases from J, the junction kept 8 bases outside the gene matches. CDR3 length: 16 amino acids. The germline V gene encodes CDR1 SGHTA and CDR2 FQGNSA. Here the CDR3 DNA reads TGTGCCAGCAGCTTAGCGAGGGGGACTAGCCAACACGAGCAGTACGTC. It encodes CASSLARGTSQHEQYV.

CDR3 amino acids: CASSEVSSGGMWDTQYF. The CDR3 DNA reads as TGTGCCAGCAGTGAAGTCTCTAGCGGGGGGATGTGGGATACGCAGTATTTT. The gene calls are TRBV6-1 and TRBJ2-3, with TRBD2 matching over 11 bases. V gave up 1 base and J gave up 6 bases; unmatched junction bases: 9. The CDR3 runs to 17 residues. CDR1 is MNHNS, CDR2 SASEGT, per germline.

The V gene is TRBV28, the J gene TRBJ1-4; 7 positions agree with TRBD1. The CDR3 totals 15 residues. V lost 5 bases, J lost 6 bases, and 9 bases stayed unmatched. Germline CDR1 is MDHEN and CDR2 is SYDVKM. CDR3 nucleotide sequence: TGTGCCAGCAGTCAGGGGGACAGCCGTCATGAAAAACTGTTTTTT. Its protein is CASSQGDSRHEKLFF.

V is TRBV3-1 (or the pseudogene TRBV3-2) and J is TRBJ2-4; 8 bases are a match to TRBD2. The J segment lost 3 bases and the V segment lost 3 bases, leaving 7 bases of the junction unmatched. From germline, CDR1 is LGHDT and CDR2 YNNKEL (reference sequence). The CDR3 runs 16 residues. The CDR3 nucleotides read TGTGCCAGCAGCCACTTAGCGGGACGTGGCAAAAACATTCAGTACTTC. Translation: CASSHLAGRGKNIQYF.

The chain couples TRBV9 to TRBJ1-1, with 7 bases matching TRBD1. Losses at the gene ends were 0 bases for V and 3 bases for J; bases not matched to a gene: 8. This CDR3 comprises 16 residues. Looked up from germline, CDR1 is SGDLS and CDR2 is YYNGEE. The CDR3 region has the DNA TGTGCCAGCAGCGTAGTTGAGGGGGCGGGAGACACTGAAGCTTTCTTT. Residues: CASSVVEGAGDTEAFF.

This rearrangement joins TRBV7-8 to TRBJ1-5, with D possibly being TRBD1 (5 bases). The V gene lost 0 bases and the J gene lost 4 bases, with 13 bases spanning the gap. There are 16 residues in the CDR3. Germline V lookup: CDR1 SGHVS, CDR2 FQNEAQ. The chain's CDR3 is CASSLAGPGGNQPQHF. For the CDR3, the DNA is TGTGCCAGCAGCTTAGCCGGGCCCGGGGGGAATCAGCCCCAGCATTTT.

The V and J genes are TRBV10-3 and TRBJ2-7; D remains unclear. The germline gives CDR1 ENHRY, CDR2 SYGVKD. Deletions cut 0 bases from V and 1 base from J, with 10 bases between. This CDR3 comprises 15 residues. This CDR3 is CAISESPALSYEQYF. Written as DNA, the CDR3 is TGTGCCATCAGTGAGTCGCCAGCATTATCCTACGAGCAGTACTTC.

CDR3 DNA: TGTGCCAGTAGCGAAGGGTCGAACACCGGGGAGCTGTTTTTT. It translates to CASSEGSNTGELFF. The gene calls are TRBV19 and TRBJ2-2; no definite D call. The V gene's germline CDR1 is LNHDA and CDR2 SQIVND (reference sequence). The V end was cut by 6 bases, the J end by 0 bases, with 8 bases between. The CDR3 spans 14 residues.

This clone was observed a single time. This rearrangement joins TRBV7-9 to TRBJ1-3; 8 bases match TRBD1. The CDR3 extends over 15 amino acids. Germline lookup yields CDR1 SEHNR and CDR2 FQNEAQ (reference sequence). The V gene end was trimmed by 3 bases and the J gene end by 1 base; junction bases not matched to a gene: 2. The CDR3 coding sequence is TGTGCCAGCAGCTTGGGACAGGCTTCTGGAAACACCATATATTTT. This encodes CASSLGQASGNTIYF.

In this sample, this clone turned up a few times. The V gene is TRBV7-2, the J gene TRBJ2-7; 12 nucleotides align to TRBD2. The germline V gene has CDR1 SGHTA and CDR2 FQGNSA. The ends lost 5 bases at V and 4 bases at J; junction bases unmatched: 6. The CDR3 runs 15 residues. For the CDR3, the DNA is TGTGCCAGCAGCCCTAGCGGGGGGGCAGCGTACGAGCAGTACTTC. Protein: CASSPSGGAAYEQYF.

This clone was counted only a few times. V gene TRBV5-8 combines with J gene TRBJ2-5, with D tentatively TRBD2 (7 bases). The CDR3 covers 11 residues. CDR1 and CDR2 (germline): SGHTS, YDEGEE. Deletions cut 4 bases from V and 8 bases from J, with 9 bases between. The DNA for the CDR3 is TGTGCCAGCAGCCGGGGGGCCACCCAGTACTTC. Its protein is CASSRGATQYF.

The gene calls are TRBV10-2 and TRBJ1-2; tentatively, D is TRBD1 (6 bases). Germline V CDR1 and CDR2: WSHSY, SAAADI. The CDR3 consists of 15 residues. The V and J ends lost 2 bases and 7 bases respectively, with 17 bases between them. The CDR3 spells CASSEMGGQDVGYTF. The CDR3 DNA follows: TGCGCCAGCAGTGAGATGGGGGGCCAGGACGTTGGCTACACCTTC.

The CDR3 DNA reads TGTGCCAGCAGCCTACGGAGAATTGAAACCGGGGAGCTGTTTTTT. This sequence encodes CASSLRRIETGELFF. This sequence joins TRBV27 and TRBJ2-2; D not resolved. This CDR3 contains 15 residues. Trimming shortened V by 6 bases and J by 5 bases, and 16 bases separated the two germline ends. Germline V gene sequence: CDR1 MNHEY, CDR2 SMNVEV (reference sequence).

This clone was detected only a few times. This chain uses TRBV6-5 with TRBJ2-1; 7 positions match TRBD2. V was pared by 2 bases and J by 3 bases, with 4 bases of the junction left unmatched. CDR1 is MNHEY, CDR2 SVGAGI, per germline. The CDR3 length is 15 residues. CDR3 in DNA: TGTGCCAGCAGTTACGGGACTAACTACTACAATGAGCAGTTCTTC. Encoded protein: CASSYGTNYYNEQFF.

This clone has a single count. V usage is TRBV3-1 (or the pseudogene TRBV3-2) and J usage is TRBJ2-4, with a tentative D call TRBD1 (6 bases). The length of the CDR3 is 16 residues. Germline CDR1 reads LGHDT; CDR2 reads YNNKEL (reference sequence). V was pared by 2 bases and J by 0 bases, with 11 bases between. CDR3 nucleotide sequence: TGTGCCAGCAGCCAACTGACAGGACTAGCCAAAAACATTCAGTACTTC. Translated, it gives CASSQLTGLAKNIQYF.

V usage is TRBV7-2 and J usage is TRBJ2-1, with D unresolved. This CDR3 region has 13 residues. CDR1 and CDR2 from the germline V gene are SGHTA and FQGNSA. Trimming took off 5 bases at V and 6 bases at J, with 11 bases between the two ends. The CDR3 loop reads CASSEGSGNEQFF. The DNA of the CDR3 is TGTGCCAGCAGCGAAGGTAGTGGCAATGAGCAGTTCTTC.

The chain employs TRBV9 and TRBJ1-1, with 9 bases matching TRBD1. Germline V lookup: CDR1 SGDLS, CDR2 YYNGEE. The trim removed 3 bases at V and 6 bases at J, leaving 9 bases unmatched. The CDR3 has 15 residues. CDR3 loop: CASSEVGQGFSEAFF. The CDR3 coding sequence is TGTGCCAGCAGCGAGGTGGGACAGGGTTTCTCTGAAGCTTTCTTT.

The CDR3 protein is CASSLWLNTEAFF. In DNA form, the CDR3 reads TGTGCCAGCAGTTTGTGGCTGAACACTGAAGCTTTCTTT. This chain links TRBV28 with TRBJ1-1; D gene unclear. Deletions cut 3 bases from V and 0 bases from J, with 5 bases between. The germline CDR1 and CDR2 sequences are MDHEN and SYDVKM. The CDR3 contains 13 residues.

This clone was seen a single time. The J gene is TRBJ1-2, the V gene TRBV18, with D unclear. CDR1 and CDR2 from the germline V gene are KGHSH and LQKENI. CDR3 size: 13 residues. V lost 2 bases, J lost 8 bases, and 12 bases lay in between. CDR3 residues: CASSPKEAIGYTF. In DNA, the CDR3 is TGTGCCAGCTCACCAAAAGAAGCAATAGGCTACACCTTC.

The rearrangement links TRBV7-2 to TRBJ2-3; 9 positions agree with TRBD2. This CDR3 contains 15 residues. Unmatched junction bases numbered 7, after V lost 3 bases and J lost 6 bases. Germline V gives CDR1 SGHTA, CDR2 FQGNSA. The CDR3 region has the DNA TGTGCCAGCAGCTTCCTGCGGGGGGGCATGGATACGCAGTATTTT. Protein: CASSFLRGGMDTQYF.

The V call is TRBV3-1 (or the pseudogene TRBV3-2), the J call TRBJ2-6; unclear D gene. Trimming removed 7 bases at V and 4 bases at J, with 14 bases between. The CDR3 totals 15 residues. Germline V gives CDR1 LGHDT, CDR2 YNNKEL (reference sequence). The CDR3 is CASKNPQSGANVLTF. In DNA, the CDR3 is TGTGCCAGCAAAAACCCCCAGTCCGGGGCCAACGTCCTGACTTTC.

This clone has a single count. V and J are TRBV19 and TRBJ2-2, with 8 bases aligning to TRBD2. V lost 6 bases to trimming and J lost 3 bases; unmatched junction nucleotides: 3. Germline V gene sequence: CDR1 LNHDA, CDR2 SQIVND (reference sequence). The CDR3 is 14 residues long. CDR3 region: CASSRGGYTGELFF. CDR3 DNA: TGTGCCAGTAGCCGGGGGGGTTACACCGGGGAGCTGTTTTTT.

CDR3 coding DNA: TGCGCCAGCAGCTTAGAGCACTCTGGAAACACCATATATTTT. It yields the protein CASSLEHSGNTIYF. The chain has TRBV5-1 and TRBJ1-3; D not resolved. The CDR3 consists of 14 residues. Trimming pared 2 bases from V and 0 bases from J, leaving 6 bases between. The germline V gene encodes CDR1 SGHRS and CDR2 YFSETQ.

V and J are TRBV30 and TRBJ1-1; 9 nucleotides agree with TRBD1. CDR1 and CDR2 (germline): GTSNPN, SVGIG (reference sequence). This CDR3 comprises 13 residues. Trimming at V came to 7 bases and at J to 4 bases, leaving 7 bases not matched to a gene. CDR3 sequence (DNA): TGTGCCTTGAACCGGGACAGGGTCACTGAAGCTTTCTTT. It is translated as CALNRDRVTEAFF. Combining the CDR3 with reference TRBV30 and TRBJ1-1 gives the whole variable domain SQTIHQWPATLVQPVGSPLSLECTVEGTSNPNLYWYRQAAGRGLQLLFYSVGIGQISSEVPQNLSASRPQDRQFILSSKKLLLSDSGFYLCALNRDRVTEAFFGQGTRLTVV.

The J gene is TRBJ2-7, the V gene TRBV21-1; the table's D call, TRBD1, has no DNA check behind it. TRBV21-1 constitutes a pseudogene. The CDR3 is 13 residues long. The CDR3 loop is CASSKGQYYEQYF. The CDR3 nucleotides read TGTGCCAGCAGCAAGGGACAGTACTACGAGCAGTACTTC.